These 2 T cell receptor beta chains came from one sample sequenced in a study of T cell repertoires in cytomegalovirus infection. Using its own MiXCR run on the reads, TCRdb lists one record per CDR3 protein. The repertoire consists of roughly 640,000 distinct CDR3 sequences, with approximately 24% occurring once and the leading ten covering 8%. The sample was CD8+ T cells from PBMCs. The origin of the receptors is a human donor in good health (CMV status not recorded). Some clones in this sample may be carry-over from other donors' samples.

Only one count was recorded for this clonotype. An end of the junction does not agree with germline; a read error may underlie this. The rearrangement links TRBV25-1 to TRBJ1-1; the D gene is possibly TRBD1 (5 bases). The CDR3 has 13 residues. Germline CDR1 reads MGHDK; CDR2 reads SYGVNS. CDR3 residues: CASSESLQVEAFF. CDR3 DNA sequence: TGTGCCAGTAGTGAATCCCTACAGGTTGAAGCTTTCTTT.

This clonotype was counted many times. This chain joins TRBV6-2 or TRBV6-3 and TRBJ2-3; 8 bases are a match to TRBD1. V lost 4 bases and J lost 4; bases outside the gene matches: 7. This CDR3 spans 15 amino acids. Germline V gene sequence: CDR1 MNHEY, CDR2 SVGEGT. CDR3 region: CASSFLQGASDTQYF. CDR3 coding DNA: TGTGCCAGCAGTTTCCTTCAGGGGGCATCAGATACGCAGTATTTT.